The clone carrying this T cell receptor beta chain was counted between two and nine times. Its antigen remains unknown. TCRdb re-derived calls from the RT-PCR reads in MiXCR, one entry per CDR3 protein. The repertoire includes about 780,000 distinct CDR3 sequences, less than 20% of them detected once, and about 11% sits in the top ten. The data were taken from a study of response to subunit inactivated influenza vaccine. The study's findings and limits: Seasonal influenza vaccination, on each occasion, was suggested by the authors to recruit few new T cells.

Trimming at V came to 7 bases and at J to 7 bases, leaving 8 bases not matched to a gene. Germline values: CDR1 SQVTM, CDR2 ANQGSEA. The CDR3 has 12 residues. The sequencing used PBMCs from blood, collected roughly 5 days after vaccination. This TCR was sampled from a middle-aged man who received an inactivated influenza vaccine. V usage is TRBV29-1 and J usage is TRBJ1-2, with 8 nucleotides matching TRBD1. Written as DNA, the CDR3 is TGCAGCGCTGTTCGCAGGGGGCTTGGCTACACCTTC. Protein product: CSAVRRGLGYTF.